This T cell receptor (beta chain) was recovered during a study of cytomegalovirus exposure and HLA in healthy donors. Primers included in the PCR were 60 Vbeta and 13 Jbeta primers. Produced via immunoSEQ multiplex PCR; TCRdb's table is partial and in-frame only. Of about 90,000 clones in the sample, 50% to 80% were seen once. The CDR3 covers 16 residues. V gave up 1 base and J gave up 3 bases, with 15 bases separating them. Germline V CDR1 and CDR2: LGHNA, YSLEER. This clone was observed a few times. This chain uses TRBV4-3 with TRBJ2-5; D perhaps matches TRBD1 (6 bases). This sequence originates from a man aged 30-40 years in good health and CMV-seronegative. The sequencing sample was made of PBMCs. Here the CDR3 DNA reads TGCGCCAGCAGCCAAGTAGGTCTACAGGGAGAAGAGACCCAGTACTTC. Translated: CASSQVGLQGEETQYF.